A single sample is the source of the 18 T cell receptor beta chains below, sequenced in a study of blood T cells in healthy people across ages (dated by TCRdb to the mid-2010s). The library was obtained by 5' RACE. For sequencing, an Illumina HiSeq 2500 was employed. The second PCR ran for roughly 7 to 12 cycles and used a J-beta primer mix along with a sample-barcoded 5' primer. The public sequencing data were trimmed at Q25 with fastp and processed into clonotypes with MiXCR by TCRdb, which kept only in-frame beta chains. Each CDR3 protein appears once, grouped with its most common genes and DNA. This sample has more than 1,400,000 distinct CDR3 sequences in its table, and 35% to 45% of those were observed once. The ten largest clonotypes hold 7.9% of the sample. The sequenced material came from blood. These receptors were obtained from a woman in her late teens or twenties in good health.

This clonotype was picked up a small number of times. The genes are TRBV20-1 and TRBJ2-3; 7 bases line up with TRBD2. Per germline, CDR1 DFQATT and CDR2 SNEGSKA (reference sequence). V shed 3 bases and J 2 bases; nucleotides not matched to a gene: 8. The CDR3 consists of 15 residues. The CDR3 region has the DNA TGCAGTGCTAGCCCTAGCGGTTCTTACACAGATACGCAGTATTTT. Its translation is CSASPSGSYTDTQYF.

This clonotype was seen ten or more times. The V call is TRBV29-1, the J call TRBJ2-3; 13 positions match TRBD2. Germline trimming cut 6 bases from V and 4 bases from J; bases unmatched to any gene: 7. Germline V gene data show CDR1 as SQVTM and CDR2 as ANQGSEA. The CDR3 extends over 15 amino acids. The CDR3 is CSVGRTSGGSDTQYF. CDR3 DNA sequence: TGCAGCGTCGGGCGGACTAGCGGGGGATCAGATACGCAGTATTTT.

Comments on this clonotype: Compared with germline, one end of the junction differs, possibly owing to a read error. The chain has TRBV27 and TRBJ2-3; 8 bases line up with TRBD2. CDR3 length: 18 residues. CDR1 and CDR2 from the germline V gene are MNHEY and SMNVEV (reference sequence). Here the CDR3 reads CASSFQREWATSTDTRYF. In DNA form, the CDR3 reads TGTGCCAGCAGTTTTCAGCGGGAGTGGGCGACTAGCACAGATACGCGGTATTTT.

The DNA of the CDR3 is TGTGCCAGCAGTGCGGGACTAGCGGGGAAGCAGTTCTTC. The encoded protein is CASSAGLAGKQFF. The chain links TRBV2 to TRBJ2-1; 13 bases align to TRBD2. There are 13 residues in the CDR3. V lost 4 bases to trimming and J lost 11 bases; unmatched junction nucleotides: 2. Per the germline V gene, CDR1 is SNHLY and CDR2 is FYNNEI.

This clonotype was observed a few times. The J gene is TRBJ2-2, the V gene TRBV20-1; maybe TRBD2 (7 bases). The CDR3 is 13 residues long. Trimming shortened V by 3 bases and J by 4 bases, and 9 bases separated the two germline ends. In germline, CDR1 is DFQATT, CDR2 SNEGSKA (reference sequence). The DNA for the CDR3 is TGCAGTGCTAGCGGGGGGCCCACCGGGGAGCTGTTTTTT. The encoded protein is CSASGGPTGELFF.

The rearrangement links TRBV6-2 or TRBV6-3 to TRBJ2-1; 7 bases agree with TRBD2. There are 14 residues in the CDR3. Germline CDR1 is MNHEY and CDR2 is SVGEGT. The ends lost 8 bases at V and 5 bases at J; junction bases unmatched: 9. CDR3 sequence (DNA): TGTGCCAGCCAGGGCGGGAGAATTCACAATGAGCAGTTCTTC. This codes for CASQGGRIHNEQFF.

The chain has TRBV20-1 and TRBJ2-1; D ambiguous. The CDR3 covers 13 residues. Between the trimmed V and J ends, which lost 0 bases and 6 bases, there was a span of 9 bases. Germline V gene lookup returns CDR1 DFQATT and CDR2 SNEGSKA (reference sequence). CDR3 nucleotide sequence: TGCAGTGCTAGAGAAACTTACTTCAATGAGCAGTTCTTC. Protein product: CSARETYFNEQFF.

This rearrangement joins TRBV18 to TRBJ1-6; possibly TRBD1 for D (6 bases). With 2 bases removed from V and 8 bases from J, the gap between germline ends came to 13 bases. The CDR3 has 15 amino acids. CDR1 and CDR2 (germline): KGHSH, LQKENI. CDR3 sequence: CASSPNRVGDSPLHF. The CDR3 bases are TGTGCCAGCTCACCAAACAGGGTCGGGGATTCACCCCTCCACTTT.

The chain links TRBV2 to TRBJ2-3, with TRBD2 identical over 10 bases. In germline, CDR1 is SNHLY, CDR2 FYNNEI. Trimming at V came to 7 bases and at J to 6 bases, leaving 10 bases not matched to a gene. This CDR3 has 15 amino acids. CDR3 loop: CASTPLAGASDTQYF. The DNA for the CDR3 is TGTGCCAGCACCCCTCTAGCGGGGGCCTCGGATACGCAGTATTTT.

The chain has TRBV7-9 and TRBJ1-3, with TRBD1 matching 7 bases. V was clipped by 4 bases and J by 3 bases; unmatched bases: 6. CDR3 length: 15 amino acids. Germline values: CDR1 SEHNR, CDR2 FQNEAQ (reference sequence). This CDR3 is CASSSGQAGGNTIYF. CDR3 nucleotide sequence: TGTGCCAGCAGCTCCGGACAGGCGGGTGGAAACACCATATATTTT.

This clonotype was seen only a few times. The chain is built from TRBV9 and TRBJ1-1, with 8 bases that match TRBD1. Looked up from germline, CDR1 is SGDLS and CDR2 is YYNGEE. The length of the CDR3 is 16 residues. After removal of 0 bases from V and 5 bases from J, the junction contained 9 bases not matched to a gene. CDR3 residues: CASSVATRQGYTEAFF. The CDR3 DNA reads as TGTGCCAGCAGCGTAGCTACGAGACAGGGGTATACTGAAGCTTTCTTT.

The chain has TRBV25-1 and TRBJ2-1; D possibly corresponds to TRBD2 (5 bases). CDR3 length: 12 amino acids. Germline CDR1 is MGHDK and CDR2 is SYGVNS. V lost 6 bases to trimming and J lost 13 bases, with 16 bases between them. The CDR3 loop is CASSDYQETQFF. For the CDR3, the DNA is TGTGCCAGCAGCGACTACCAAGAGACCCAGTTCTTC.

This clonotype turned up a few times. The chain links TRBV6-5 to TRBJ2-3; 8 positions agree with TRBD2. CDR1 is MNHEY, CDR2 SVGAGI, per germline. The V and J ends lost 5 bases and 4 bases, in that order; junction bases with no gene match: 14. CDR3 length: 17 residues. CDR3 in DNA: TGTGCCAGCAGTCACCCTGCGACTAGCGCCCGGGCAGATACGCAGTATTTT. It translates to CASSHPATSARADTQYF.

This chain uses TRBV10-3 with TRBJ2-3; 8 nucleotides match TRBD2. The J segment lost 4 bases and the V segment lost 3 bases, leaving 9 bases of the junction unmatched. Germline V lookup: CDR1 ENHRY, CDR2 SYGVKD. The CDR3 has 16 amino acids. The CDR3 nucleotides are TGTGCCATCAGTGACCCAGGGGTAGCGGGACCAGATACGCAGTATTTT. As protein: CAISDPGVAGPDTQYF.

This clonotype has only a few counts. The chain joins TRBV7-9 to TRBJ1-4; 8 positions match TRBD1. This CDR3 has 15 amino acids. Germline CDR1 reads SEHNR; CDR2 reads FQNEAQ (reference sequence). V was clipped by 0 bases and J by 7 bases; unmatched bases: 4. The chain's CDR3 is CASSLASGGSEKLFF. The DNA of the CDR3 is TGTGCCAGCAGCTTAGCGTCAGGGGGCAGTGAAAAACTGTTTTTT.

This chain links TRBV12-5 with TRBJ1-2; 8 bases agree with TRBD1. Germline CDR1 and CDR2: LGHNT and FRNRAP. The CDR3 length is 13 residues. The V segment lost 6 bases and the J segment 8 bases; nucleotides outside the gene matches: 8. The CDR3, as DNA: TGTGCTAGTGGCGAAGGACAGGGTAGGGGCTACACCTTC. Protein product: CASGEGQGRGYTF.

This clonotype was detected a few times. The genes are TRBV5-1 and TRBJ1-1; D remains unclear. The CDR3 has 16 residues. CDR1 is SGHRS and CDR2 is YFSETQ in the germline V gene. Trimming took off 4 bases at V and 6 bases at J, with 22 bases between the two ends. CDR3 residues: CASSPLSAGNIAEAFF. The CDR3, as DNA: TGCGCCAGCAGCCCGCTGTCCGCCGGGAATATCGCTGAAGCTTTCTTT.

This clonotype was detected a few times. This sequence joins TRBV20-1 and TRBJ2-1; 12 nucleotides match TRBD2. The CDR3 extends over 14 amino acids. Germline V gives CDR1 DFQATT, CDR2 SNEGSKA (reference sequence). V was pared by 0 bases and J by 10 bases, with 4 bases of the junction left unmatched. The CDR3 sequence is CSARDGLAGTEQFF. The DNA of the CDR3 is TGCAGTGCTAGAGATGGACTAGCGGGAACCGAGCAGTTCTTC.